This TCR beta chain came from a study of blood T cells in healthy people across ages. Broader study findings: Conclusively comparing naive with antigen-experienced cells was impossible with unsorted PBMCs.

Donors were systemically healthy Caucasian individuals from Russia aged 6 to 90 years. Germline-derived CDR1 and CDR2 are LGHDT and YNNKEL (reference sequence). CDR3 length: 12 amino acids. V lost 4 bases to trimming and J lost 7 bases, with 10 bases between them. This clonotype was counted a few times. The antigen remains undetermined. Sample-barcoded 5' priming and a J-beta primer mix drove a second PCR of about 7 to 11 cycles. A tag from a template-switch adaptor with 12 random nucleotides marked each cDNA molecule. Per-sample output comprised a minimum of 3 million paired-end reads containing CDR3. Using its own MiXCR run on the 5' RACE reads, TCRdb lists one record per CDR3 protein. The sample holds under 1,000,000 distinct CDR3 sequences; around half are singletons and the top ten take 15% to 20%.

The sample was blood. The chain combines TRBV3-1 with TRBJ2-5, with no clear D. The receptor's source is a man aged 80 or over in good health. Here the CDR3 DNA reads TGTGCCAGCAGCCCCCTTTATTCGACCCAGTACTTC. It yields the protein CASSPLYSTQYF.